This T cell receptor beta chain was identified in a study of TIL therapy for anti-PD-1-resistant metastatic lung cancer. Sequencing used immunoSEQ v3. Clones were sequenced by immunoSEQ multiplex PCR, and TCRdb holds only the in-frame ones, with some missing. The profile covers roughly 92,000 clones, with just over 65% appearing a single time and approximately 11% taken by the ten largest. Time point of the sample: pre-treatment sample, taken before nivolumab and TIL therapy. Pleural nodules or supraclavicular lymph nodes made up most of the excised metastases sampled. The CDR3 spans 16 residues. The germline gives CDR1 KGHDR, CDR2 SFDVKD. V dropped 2 bases and J dropped 8; count of bases not matched to a gene: 8.

The sample consisted of tumor tissue, taken at baseline. The TCR originated in a person aged 30 to 80 with non-small cell lung cancer. The chain joins TRBV24-1 to TRBJ2-1; TRBD1 matches at 10 bases. The CDR3 DNA reads as TGTGCCACCAGTGATTCGACAGACAGGGGGCGCGATGAGCAGTTCTTC. The encoded protein is CATSDSTDRGRDEQFF.